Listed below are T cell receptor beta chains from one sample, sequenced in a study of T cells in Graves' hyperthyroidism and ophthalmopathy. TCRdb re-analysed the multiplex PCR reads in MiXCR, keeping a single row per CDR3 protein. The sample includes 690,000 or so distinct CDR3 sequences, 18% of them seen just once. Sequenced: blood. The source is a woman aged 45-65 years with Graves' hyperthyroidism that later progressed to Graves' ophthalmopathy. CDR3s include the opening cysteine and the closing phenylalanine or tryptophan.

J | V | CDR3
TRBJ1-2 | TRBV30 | CAWSATGAYGYTF
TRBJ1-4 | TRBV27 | CASSAAWGLGEKLFF
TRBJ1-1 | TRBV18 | CASSPGGSDTEAFF
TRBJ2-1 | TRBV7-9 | CASSLASRERQFF
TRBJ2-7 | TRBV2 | CASSERRRGSSYEQYF
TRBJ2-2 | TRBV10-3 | CAISTQGFDTRELFF
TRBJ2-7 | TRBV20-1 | CSARDYQAAYEQYF
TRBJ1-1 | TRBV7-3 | CASSFSTRGGTEAFF
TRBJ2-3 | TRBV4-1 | CASSPPGQGLNTQYF
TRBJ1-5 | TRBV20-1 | CSASRGLLNQPQHF
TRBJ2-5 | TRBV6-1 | CASSYQPGTGETQYF
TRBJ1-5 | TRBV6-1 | CASSEAGTGSHQPQHF
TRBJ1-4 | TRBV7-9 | CASSLEAGLRLNEKLFF
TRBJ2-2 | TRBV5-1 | CASSRGHNTGELFF
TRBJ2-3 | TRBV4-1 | CASSQVPGGIDTQYF
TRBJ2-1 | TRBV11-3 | CASSALAGGRGEQFF
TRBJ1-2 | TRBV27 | CASSGGWTTLDGYTF
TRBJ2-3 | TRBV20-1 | CSANLGGGATDTQYF
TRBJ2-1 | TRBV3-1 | CASSQASGRHNEQFF
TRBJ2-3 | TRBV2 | CASSGLADTQYF
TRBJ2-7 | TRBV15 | CATSRDVGYEQYF
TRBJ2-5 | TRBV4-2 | CASSQDRARGSETQYF
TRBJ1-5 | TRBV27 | CASSPTVLSNQPQHF
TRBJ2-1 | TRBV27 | CASTRLAGVDNEQFF
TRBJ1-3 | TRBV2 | CASRAWTVFSGNTIYF
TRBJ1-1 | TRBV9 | CASSEAVENTEAFF
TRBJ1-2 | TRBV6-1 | CASSEMWIGFYGYTF
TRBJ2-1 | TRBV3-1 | CASTNGGGGLFEQFF
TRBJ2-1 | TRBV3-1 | CASSPLTSGANNEQFF
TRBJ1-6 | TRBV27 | CASSSKTLPNSPLHF
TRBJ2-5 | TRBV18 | CASSPPNRVREETQYF
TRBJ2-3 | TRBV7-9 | CASSLEARTSGRTDTQYF
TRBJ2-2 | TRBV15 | CATSRGTGELFF
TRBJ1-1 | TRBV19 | CASREGSATEAFF
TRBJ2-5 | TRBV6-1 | CASRNRGDRETQYF
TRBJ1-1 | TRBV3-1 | CASSLSGRDTEAFF
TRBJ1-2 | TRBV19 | CASSGQGGANYGYTF
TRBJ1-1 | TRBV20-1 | CSARARVGTEAFF
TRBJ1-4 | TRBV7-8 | CASSLVARRSTNEKLFF
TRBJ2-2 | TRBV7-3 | CASSLIVNPDEVLFF
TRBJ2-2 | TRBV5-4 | CASSSGTSGGLSTGELFF